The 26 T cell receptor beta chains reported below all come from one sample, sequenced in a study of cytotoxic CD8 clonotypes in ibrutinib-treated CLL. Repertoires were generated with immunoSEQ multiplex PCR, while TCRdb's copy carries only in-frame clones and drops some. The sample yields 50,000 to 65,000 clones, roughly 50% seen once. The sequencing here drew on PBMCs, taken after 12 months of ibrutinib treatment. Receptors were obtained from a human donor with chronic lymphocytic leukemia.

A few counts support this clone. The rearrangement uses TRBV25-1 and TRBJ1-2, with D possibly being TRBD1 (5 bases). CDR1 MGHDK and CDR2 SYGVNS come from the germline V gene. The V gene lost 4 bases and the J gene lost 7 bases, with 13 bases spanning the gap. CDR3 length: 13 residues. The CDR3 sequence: CASSARDGGGYTF. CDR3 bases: TGTGCCAGCAGTGCCCGGGACGGTGGTGGCTACACCTTC.

This CDR3 is CASSQRWGSEQYV. CDR3 DNA: TGTGCCAGCAGCCAACGCTGGGGGTCTGAGCAGTACGTC. The gene calls are TRBV7-2 and TRBJ2-7, with D perhaps assigned TRBD1 or TRBD2 (5 bases each). Per germline, CDR1 SGHTA and CDR2 FQGNSA. V shed 5 bases and J shed 7 bases, with 15 bases lying between them. The CDR3 totals 13 residues.

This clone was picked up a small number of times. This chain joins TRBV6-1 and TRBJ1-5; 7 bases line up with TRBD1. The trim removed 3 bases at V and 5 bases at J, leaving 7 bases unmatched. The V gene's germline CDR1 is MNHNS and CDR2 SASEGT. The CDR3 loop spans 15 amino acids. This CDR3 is CASSDFGDSYQPQHF. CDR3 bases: TGTGCCAGCAGTGACTTTGGGGACAGTTATCAGCCCCAGCATTTT.

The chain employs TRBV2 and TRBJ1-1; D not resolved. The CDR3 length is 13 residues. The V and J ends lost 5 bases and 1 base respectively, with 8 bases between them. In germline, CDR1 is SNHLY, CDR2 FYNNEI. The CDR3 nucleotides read TGTGCCAGCAGTCAGGCGGAGAACACTGAAGCTTTCTTT. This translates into CASSQAENTEAFF. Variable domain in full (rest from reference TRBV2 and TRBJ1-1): EPEVTQTPSHQVTQMGQEVILRCVPISNHLYFYWYRQILGQKVEFLVSFYNNEISEKSEIFDDQFSVERPDGSNFTLKIRSTKLEDSAMYFCASSQAENTEAFFGQGTRLTVV.

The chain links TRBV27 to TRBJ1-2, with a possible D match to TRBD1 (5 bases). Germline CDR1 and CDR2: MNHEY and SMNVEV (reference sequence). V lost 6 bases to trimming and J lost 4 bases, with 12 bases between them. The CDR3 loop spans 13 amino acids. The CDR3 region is CASRRGLSYGYTF. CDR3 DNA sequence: TGTGCCAGCAGGAGGGGCCTTTCCTATGGCTACACCTTC.

The CDR3 sequence is CASSSQVGTSTGGYEQYF. In DNA, the CDR3 is TGCGCCAGCAGCTCCCAGGTAGGGACTTCTACTGGGGGGTACGAGCAGTACTTC. V gene TRBV5-1 combines with J gene TRBJ2-7; maybe TRBD2 (6 bases). V gave up 3 bases and J gave up 4 bases, with 26 bases separating them. The CDR3 is 18 amino acids. Germline V gene data show CDR1 as SGHRS and CDR2 as YFSETQ.

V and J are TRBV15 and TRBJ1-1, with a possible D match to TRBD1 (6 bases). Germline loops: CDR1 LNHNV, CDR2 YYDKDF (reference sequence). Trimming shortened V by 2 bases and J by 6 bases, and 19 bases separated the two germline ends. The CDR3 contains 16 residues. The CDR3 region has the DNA TGTGCCACCAGCAGATGGGCAGGGGCCAGGGTAGCTGAAGCTTTCTTT. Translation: CATSRWAGARVAEAFF.

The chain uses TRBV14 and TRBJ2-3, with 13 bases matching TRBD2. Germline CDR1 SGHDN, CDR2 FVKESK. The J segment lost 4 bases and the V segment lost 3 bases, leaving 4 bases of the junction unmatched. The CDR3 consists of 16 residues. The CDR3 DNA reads TGTGCCAGCAGCCAGTGGACTAGCGGGGGATCAGATACGCAGTATTTT. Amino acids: CASSQWTSGGSDTQYF.

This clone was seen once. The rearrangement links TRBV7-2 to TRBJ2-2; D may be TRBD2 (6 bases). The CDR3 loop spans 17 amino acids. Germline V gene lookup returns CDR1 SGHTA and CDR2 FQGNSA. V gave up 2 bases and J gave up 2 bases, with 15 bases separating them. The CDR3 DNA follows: TGTGCCAGCAGCTTACGGGCGGGGCAACGAAACACCGGGGAGCTGTTTTTT. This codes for CASSLRAGQRNTGELFF.

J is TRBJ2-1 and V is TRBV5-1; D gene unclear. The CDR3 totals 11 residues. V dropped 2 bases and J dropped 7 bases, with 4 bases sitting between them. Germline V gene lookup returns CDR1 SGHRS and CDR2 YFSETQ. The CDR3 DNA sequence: TGCGCCAGCAGCTTTAAAAATGAGCAGTTCTTC. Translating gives CASSFKNEQFF.

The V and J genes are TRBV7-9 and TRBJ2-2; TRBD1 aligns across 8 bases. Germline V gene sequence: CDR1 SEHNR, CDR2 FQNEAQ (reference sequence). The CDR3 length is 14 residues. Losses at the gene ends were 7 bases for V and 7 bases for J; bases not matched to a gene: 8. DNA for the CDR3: TGTGCCAGCAAACTTCAGGGGGCTGTCGGGGAGCTGTTTTTT. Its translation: CASKLQGAVGELFF.

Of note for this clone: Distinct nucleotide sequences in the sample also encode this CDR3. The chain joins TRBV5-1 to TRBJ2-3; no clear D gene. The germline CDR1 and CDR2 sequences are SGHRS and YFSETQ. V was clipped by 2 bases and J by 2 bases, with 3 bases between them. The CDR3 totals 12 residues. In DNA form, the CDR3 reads TGCGCCAGCAGCTTAAACACAGATACGCAGTATTTT. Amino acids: CASSLNTDTQYF.

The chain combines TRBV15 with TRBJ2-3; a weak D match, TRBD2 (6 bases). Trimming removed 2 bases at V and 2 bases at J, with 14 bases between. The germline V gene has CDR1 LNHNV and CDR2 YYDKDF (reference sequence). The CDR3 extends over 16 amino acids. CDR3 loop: CATSRKGGGFTDTQYF. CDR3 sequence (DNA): TGTGCCACCAGCAGAAAGGGAGGCGGATTCACAGATACGCAGTATTTT.

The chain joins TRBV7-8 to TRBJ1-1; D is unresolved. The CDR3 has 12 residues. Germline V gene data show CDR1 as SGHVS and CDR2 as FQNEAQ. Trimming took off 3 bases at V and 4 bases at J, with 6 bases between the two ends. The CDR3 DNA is TGTGCCAGCAGCTTCTGGGGCACTGAAGCTTTCTTT. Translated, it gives CASSFWGTEAFF.

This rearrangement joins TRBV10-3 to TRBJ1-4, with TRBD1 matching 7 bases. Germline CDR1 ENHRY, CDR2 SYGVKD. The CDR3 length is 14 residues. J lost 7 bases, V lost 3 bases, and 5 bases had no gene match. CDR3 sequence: CAISEFQGVEKLFF. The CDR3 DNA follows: TGTGCCATCAGTGAATTCCAGGGGGTTGAAAAACTGTTTTTT.

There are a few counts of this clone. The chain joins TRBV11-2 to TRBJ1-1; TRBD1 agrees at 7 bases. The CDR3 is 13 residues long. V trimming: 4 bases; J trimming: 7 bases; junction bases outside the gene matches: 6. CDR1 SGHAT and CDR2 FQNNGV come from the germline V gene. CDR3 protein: CASSSTGTVEAFF. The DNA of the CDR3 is TGTGCCAGCAGCTCTACCGGGACAGTTGAAGCTTTCTTT. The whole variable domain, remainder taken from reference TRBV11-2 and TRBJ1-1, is EAGVAQSPRYKIIEKRQSVAFWCNPISGHATLYWYQQILGQGPKLLIQFQNNGVVDDSQLPKDRFSAERLKGVDSTLKIQPAKLEDSAVYLCASSSTGTVEAFFGQGTRLTVV.

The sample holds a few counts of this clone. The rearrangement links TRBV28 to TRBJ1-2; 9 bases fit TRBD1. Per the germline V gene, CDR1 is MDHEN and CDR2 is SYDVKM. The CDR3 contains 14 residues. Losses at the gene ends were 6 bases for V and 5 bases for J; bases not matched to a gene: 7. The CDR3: CASRGTGIVYGYTF. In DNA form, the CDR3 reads TGTGCCAGCAGGGGGACAGGGATAGTTTATGGCTACACCTTC.

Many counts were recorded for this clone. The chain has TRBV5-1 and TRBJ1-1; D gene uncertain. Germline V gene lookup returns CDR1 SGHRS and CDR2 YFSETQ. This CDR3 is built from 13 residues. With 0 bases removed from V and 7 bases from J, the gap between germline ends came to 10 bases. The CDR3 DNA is TGCGCCAGCAGCTTGGGCCGCGTCTTTGAAGCTTTCTTT. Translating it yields CASSLGRVFEAFF.

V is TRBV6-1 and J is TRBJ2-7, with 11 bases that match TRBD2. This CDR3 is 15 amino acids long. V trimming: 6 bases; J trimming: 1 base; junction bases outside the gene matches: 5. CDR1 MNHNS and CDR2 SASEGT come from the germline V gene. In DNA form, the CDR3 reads TGTGCCAGCAGCGCGCCTAGCGGGAGGTCCTACGAGCAGTACTTC. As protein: CASSAPSGRSYEQYF.

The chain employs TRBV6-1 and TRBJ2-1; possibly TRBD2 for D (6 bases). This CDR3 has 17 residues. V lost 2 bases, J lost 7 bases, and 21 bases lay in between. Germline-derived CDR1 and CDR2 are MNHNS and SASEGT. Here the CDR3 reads CASSESGRATAGNEQFF. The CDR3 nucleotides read TGTGCCAGCAGTGAAAGCGGAAGAGCGACCGCGGGGAATGAGCAGTTCTTC.

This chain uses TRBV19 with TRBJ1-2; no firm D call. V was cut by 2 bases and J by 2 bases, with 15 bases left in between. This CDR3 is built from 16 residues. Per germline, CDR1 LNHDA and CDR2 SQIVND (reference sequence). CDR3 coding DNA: TGTGCCAGTAGTATAAGCAGGTTGATCCGAAACTATGGCTACACCTTC. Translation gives CASSISRLIRNYGYTF.

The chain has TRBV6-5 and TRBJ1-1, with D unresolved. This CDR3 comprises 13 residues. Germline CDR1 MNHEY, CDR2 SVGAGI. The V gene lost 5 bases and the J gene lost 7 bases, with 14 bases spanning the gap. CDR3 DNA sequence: TGTGCCAGCAGTGCTCGTCAGCCTATTGAAGCTTTCTTT. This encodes CASSARQPIEAFF.

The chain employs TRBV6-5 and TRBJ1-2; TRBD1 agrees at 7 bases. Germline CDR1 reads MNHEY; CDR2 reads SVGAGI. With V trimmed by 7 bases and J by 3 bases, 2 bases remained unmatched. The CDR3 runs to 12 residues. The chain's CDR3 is CASMGTDYGYTF. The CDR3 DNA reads TGTGCCAGCATGGGGACAGACTATGGCTACACCTTC.

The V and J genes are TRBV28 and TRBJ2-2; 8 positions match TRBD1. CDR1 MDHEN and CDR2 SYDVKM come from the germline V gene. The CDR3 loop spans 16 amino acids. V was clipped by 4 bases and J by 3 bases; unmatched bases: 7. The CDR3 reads CASSSHRGADTGELFF. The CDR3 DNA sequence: TGTGCCAGCAGTTCCCACAGGGGGGCGGACACCGGGGAGCTGTTTTTT.

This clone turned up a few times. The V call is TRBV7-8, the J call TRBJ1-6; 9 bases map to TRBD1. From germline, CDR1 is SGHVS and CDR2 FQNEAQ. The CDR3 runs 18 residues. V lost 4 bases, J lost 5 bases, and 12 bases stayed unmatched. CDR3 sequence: CASSSSPPGTGHNSPLHF. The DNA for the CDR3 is TGTGCCAGCAGCTCGTCACCCCCAGGGACAGGGCATAATTCACCCCTCCACTTT.

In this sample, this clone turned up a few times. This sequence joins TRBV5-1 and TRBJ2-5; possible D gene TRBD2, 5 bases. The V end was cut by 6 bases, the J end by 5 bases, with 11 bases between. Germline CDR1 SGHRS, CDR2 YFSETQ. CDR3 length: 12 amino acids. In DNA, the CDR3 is TGCGCCAGCATGGAGGACCGGGAGACCCAGTACTTC. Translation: CASMEDRETQYF.